Each of the 18 T cell receptor beta chains below was sequenced from the same sample in a study of early T cells in non-severe SARS-CoV-2 infection. TCRdb processed the 5' RACE reads anew with MiXCR; each CDR3 protein has one entry. The table lists about 60,000 distinct CDR3 sequences, 15% of them singletons, with more than 8% in the top ten. Sequences were derived from whole blood, sampled at baseline. These receptor sequences come from an adult who was a healthcare worker with PCR-confirmed SARS-CoV-2 infection or an uninfected control (not recorded which).

The chain recombines TRBV5-1 with TRBJ1-1, with D perhaps matching TRBD1 (5 bases). CDR3 length equals 14 residues. Between the trimmed V and J ends, which lost 2 bases and 1 base, there was a span of 9 bases. Germline lookup yields CDR1 SGHRS and CDR2 YFSETQ. The CDR3 sequence: CASSLQDRNTEAFF. The CDR3 DNA sequence: TGCGCCAGCAGCTTACAAGACAGGAACACTGAAGCTTTCTTT.

This sequence joins TRBV6-6 and TRBJ2-7; 9 positions match TRBD2. V dropped 2 bases and J dropped 6; count of bases not matched to a gene: 8. This CDR3 spans 15 amino acids. Germline V gives CDR1 MNHNY, CDR2 SVGAGI (reference sequence). CDR3 amino acids: CASSYGGGEWSEQYF. CDR3 DNA sequence: TGTGCCAGCAGTTACGGCGGGGGGGAATGGTCCGAGCAGTACTTC.

This chain connects TRBV29-1 to TRBJ2-5; D could derive from TRBD1 or TRBD2 (5 bases each). The CDR3 has 14 residues. V was clipped by 8 bases and J by 0 bases, with 16 bases between them. CDR1 is SQVTM and CDR2 is ANQGSEA in the germline V gene. In DNA, the CDR3 is TGCAGCACCACCCCCGGGACGTACCAAGAGACCCAGTACTTC. It codes for CSTTPGTYQETQYF.

This clonotype was seen a handful of times. V is TRBV7-9 and J is TRBJ1-2, with no clear D. CDR3 size: 15 residues. Germline CDR1 reads SEHNR; CDR2 reads FQNEAQ (reference sequence). V lost 5 bases and J 0 bases, leaving 13 bases between the germline ends. CDR3 region: CASSPDWVANYGYTF. As DNA, the CDR3 is TGTGCCAGCAGCCCCGATTGGGTAGCTAACTATGGCTACACCTTC. The full variable domain, in which reference TRBV7-9 and TRBJ1-2 provide the parts outside the CDR3, is DTGVSQNPRHKITKRGQNVTFRCDPISEHNRLYWYRQTLGQGPEFLTYFQNEAQLEKSRLLSDRFSAERPKGSFSTLEIQRTEQGDSAMYLCASSPDWVANYGYTFGSGTRLTVV.

V is TRBV29-1 and J is TRBJ2-7; 7 bases align to TRBD1. The CDR3 runs 13 residues. The V gene end was trimmed by 7 bases and the J gene end by 2 bases; junction bases not matched to a gene: 8. Per the germline V gene, CDR1 is SQVTM and CDR2 is ANQGSEA. CDR3 in amino acids: CSAVTGLPYEQYF. The CDR3 bases are TGCAGCGCCGTGACAGGGCTCCCCTACGAGCAGTACTTC.

This clonotype has at least ten counts. This rearrangement joins TRBV7-8 to TRBJ2-5; TRBD2 is a possible D gene (6 bases). This CDR3 comprises 15 residues. Germline lookup yields CDR1 SGHVS and CDR2 FQNEAQ. The V and J ends lost 5 bases and 2 bases respectively, with 15 bases between them. CDR3 amino acids: CASSPQTSFQETQYF. As DNA, the CDR3 is TGTGCCAGCAGCCCTCAGACTAGTTTTCAAGAGACCCAGTACTTC.

This clonotype was found a few times. V is TRBV6-1 and J is TRBJ2-3; 9 nucleotides match TRBD2. Germline CDR1 is MNHNS and CDR2 is SASEGT. This CDR3 is 15 amino acids long. The junction had 5 bases not matched to a gene; V was cut back by 2 bases and J by 5 bases. CDR3: CASSERRGGRDTQYF. The CDR3 DNA reads TGTGCCAGCAGTGAACGGCGGGGGGGCCGAGATACGCAGTATTTT.

There are a few counts of this clonotype. The chain combines TRBV6-6 with TRBJ2-5; tentatively, D is TRBD2 (5 bases). CDR1 is MNHNY and CDR2 is SVGAGI in the germline V gene (reference sequence). The CDR3 length is 13 residues. The V and J ends lost 7 bases and 3 bases respectively, with 12 bases between them. The CDR3 DNA is TGTGCCAGCACCCCATACGGGGAAGAGACCCAGTACTTC. This gives the protein CASTPYGEETQYF.

The J gene is TRBJ1-5, the V gene TRBV20-1; D is uncertain. CDR3 size: 14 residues. The V end was cut by 6 bases, the J end by 3 bases, with 15 bases between. Germline V gene lookup returns CDR1 DFQATT and CDR2 SNEGSKA (reference sequence). The CDR3 bases are TGCAGTGCCGCAAAAGGGCCCACCAATCAGCCCCAGCATTTT. This codes for CSAAKGPTNQPQHF.

This clonotype has a handful of counts. The rearrangement uses TRBV4-1 and TRBJ2-7; D uncertain. The V and J ends lost 0 bases and 6 bases respectively, with 6 bases between them. There are 12 residues in the CDR3. The germline gives CDR1 MGHRA, CDR2 YSYEKL. In DNA form, the CDR3 reads TGCGCCAGCAGCCAAGAAGCAGGCGAGCAGTACTTC. It is translated as CASSQEAGEQYF.

This clonotype was recorded at least ten times. The chain combines TRBV4-1 with TRBJ2-3, with TRBD2 identical over 10 bases. The ends lost 3 bases at V and 1 base at J; junction bases unmatched: 7. This CDR3 is built from 17 residues. Germline V lookup: CDR1 MGHRA, CDR2 YSYEKL. The chain's CDR3 is CASSHNLAGAGTDTQYF. CDR3 in DNA: TGCGCCAGCAGCCACAATCTAGCGGGGGCAGGCACAGATACGCAGTATTTT.

This clonotype occurred many times. The chain links TRBV28 to TRBJ1-1, with 9 bases identical to TRBD1. V gave up 5 bases and J gave up 3 bases; unmatched junction bases: 10. The germline V gene has CDR1 MDHEN and CDR2 SYDVKM. The CDR3 runs 16 residues. In DNA form, the CDR3 reads TGTGCCAGCAGTCCTAAGACGGGACAGGGAGACACTGAAGCTTTCTTT. Protein: CASSPKTGQGDTEAFF. The full variable domain, in which reference TRBV28 and TRBJ1-1 provide the parts outside the CDR3, is DVKVTQSSRYLVKRTGEKVFLECVQDMDHENMFWYRQDPGLGLRLIYFSYDVKMKEKGDIPEGYSVSREKKERFSLILESASTNQTSMYLCASSPKTGQGDTEAFFGQGTRLTVV.

The chain links TRBV12-3 or TRBV12-4 to TRBJ2-3; D unresolved. The CDR3 is 16 residues long. V was cut by 3 bases and J by 2 bases, with 15 bases left in between. CDR3 nucleotides: TGTGCCAGCAGTTTGTGGGGTTTAGATTTCACAGATACGCAGTATTTT. This gives the protein CASSLWGLDFTDTQYF.

This clonotype has a count of ten or more. The genes are TRBV20-1 and TRBJ1-1; D unclear. CDR3 size: 13 residues. The V end was cut by 4 bases, the J end by 3 bases, with 12 bases between. Germline CDR1 DFQATT, CDR2 SNEGSKA (reference sequence). CDR3 protein: CSATGSWDTEAFF. Written as DNA, the CDR3 is TGCAGTGCTACCGGGAGTTGGGACACTGAAGCTTTCTTT.

The chain joins TRBV5-4 to TRBJ2-5; no reliable D call. The CDR3 runs 13 residues. Germline V lookup: CDR1 SGHNT, CDR2 YYREEE (reference sequence). The V end lost 3 bases, the J end lost 5 bases, and 11 bases lay between the germline ends. CDR3 region: CASSWPSGETQYF. DNA of the CDR3: TGTGCCAGCAGCTGGCCCTCCGGGGAGACCCAGTACTTC.

The chain is built from TRBV6-5 and TRBJ1-4; no clear D gene. Germline CDR1 reads MNHEY; CDR2 reads SVGAGI. The CDR3 consists of 12 residues. V was shortened by 8 bases and J by 7 bases, with 11 bases between the two germline ends. The DNA of the CDR3 is TGTGCCAGCTCTCCCTTAGGTGAAAAACTGTTTTTT. Translating it yields CASSPLGEKLFF.

The rearrangement joins TRBV7-6 to TRBJ2-5; D may match TRBD1 or TRBD2 (6 bases each). CDR1 is SGHVS and CDR2 is FNYEAQ in the germline V gene. The V gene lost 5 bases and the J gene lost 1 base, with 23 bases spanning the gap. This CDR3 is built from 18 residues. The CDR3 protein is CASSPQGMSGSFQETQYF. CDR3 in DNA: TGTGCCAGCAGCCCGCAGGGGATGAGCGGGTCCTTCCAAGAGACCCAGTACTTC.

This clonotype was detected only a few times. This chain links TRBV2 with TRBJ2-5, with unresolved D. The germline V gene encodes CDR1 SNHLY and CDR2 FYNNEI. This CDR3 is built from 12 residues. Between the trimmed V and J ends, which lost 3 bases and 4 bases, there was a span of 6 bases. CDR3 coding DNA: TGTGCCAGCAGTGAGGTTACAGAGACCCAGTACTTC. Translated, it gives CASSEVTETQYF.